The rows below give T cell receptor beta chains drawn from one sample of a study of cytomegalovirus exposure and HLA in healthy donors. The table came from immunoSEQ multiplex PCR; TCRdb's copy has only in-frame clones and leaves some out. Among some 120,000 clones, roughly 82% were seen once, and the ten largest hold more than 1.4%. Sequenced input: PBMCs. These receptor sequences come from a young woman in good health and CMV-seronegative. CDR3s include the opening cysteine and the closing phenylalanine or tryptophan. D genes are given only for firm matches. Clone size is stated in some rows and not others, as once, few, many or a class when expanded.

>NA|TRBV7-8|TRBJ1-6|NA
CASILGTYNSPLHF
TGTGCCAGCATCCTCGGGACTTATAATTCACCCCTCCACTTT
>NA|TRBV5-6|TRBJ2-1|TRBD2
CASSFYTSGRGYEQFF
TGTGCCAGCAGCTTCTACACTAGCGGGAGGGGGTATGAGCAGTTCTTC
>NA|TRBV10-2|TRBJ2-3|NA
CASTRGRTDTQYF
TGCGCCAGCACCAGGGGCCGCACAGATACGCAGTATTTT
>NA|TRBV4-1|TRBJ1-4|NA
CASSQVGQGNEKLFF
TGCGCCAGCAGCCAAGTTGGGCAGGGCAATGAAAAACTGTTTTTT
>NA|TRBV5-4|TRBJ2-7|TRBD2
CASSLGGTSGTYEQYF
TGTGCCAGCAGCTTGGGTGGGACTAGCGGGACCTACGAGCAGTACTTC
>NA|TRBV6-5|TRBJ1-5|NA
CAIGNSPDQHF
TGTGCCATCGGAAATAGCCCCGACCAGCATTTT
>NA|TRBV6-1|TRBJ1-1|NA
CASSEKTGSGTEAFF
TGTGCCAGCAGTGAAAAGACAGGCAGTGGCACTGAAGCTTTCTTT
>NA|TRBV6-5|TRBJ1-3|NA
CASSSQAYSGNTIYF
TGTGCCAGCAGTTCCCAGGCTTACTCTGGAAACACCATATATTTT
>once|TRBV4-2|TRBJ1-1|NA
CASSQVTTKNTEAFF
TGTGCCAGCAGCCAAGTAACGACAAAAAACACTGAAGCTTTCTTT
>NA|TRBV18|TRBJ1-6|TRBD1
CASSPPLGQGNSPLHF
TGTGCCAGCTCACCACCGTTGGGACAGGGGAATTCACCCCTCCACTTT
>NA|TRBV11-3|TRBJ2-3|NA
CASSLGRDTDTQYF
TGTGCCAGCAGCTTGGGGCGGGACACAGATACGCAGTATTTT
>NA|TRBV21-1|TRBJ2-5|NA
CASSKERQWTQYF
TGTGCCAGCAGCAAAGAGAGGCAATGGACCCAGTACTTC
>NA|TRBV19|TRBJ1-5|TRBD1
CASSIVQGDSNQPQHF
TGTGCCAGTAGTATAGTCCAGGGGGACTCGAATCAGCCCCAGCATTTT
>NA|TRBV9|TRBJ1-3|NA
CASSYRRGASGNTIYF
TGTGCCAGCAGCTACCGGCGGGGGGCCTCTGGAAACACCATATATTTT
>NA|TRBV15|TRBJ1-1|NA
CATSRDSGIAFF
TGTGCCACCAGCAGAGATTCGGGAATAGCTTTCTTT
>NA|TRBV4-2|TRBJ2-3|TRBD2
CASSQVAGGGADTQYF
TGTGCCAGCAGCCAAGTAGCGGGAGGGGGGGCAGATACGCAGTATTTT
>NA|TRBV10-1|TRBJ2-2|TRBD2
CASRREGTGELFF
TGCGCCAGCCGTAGGGAGGGCACCGGGGAGCTGTTTTTT
>NA|TRBV19|TRBJ2-7|NA
CASSPRASYEQYF
TGTGCCAGTAGTCCCCGAGCCTCCTACGAGCAGTACTTC
>NA|TRBV7-2|TRBJ2-1|TRBD2
CASSFGAGGPYNEQFF
TGTGCCAGCAGCTTCGGGGCGGGGGGGCCTTACAATGAGCAGTTCTTC
>NA|TRBV29-1|TRBJ2-7|NA
CSVVTPTYEQYF
TGCAGCGTTGTCACACCCACCTACGAGCAGTACTTC
>few|TRBV7-6|TRBJ2-1|NA
CASSLVTGSYNEQFF
TGTGCCAGCAGCTTAGTTACAGGTTCATACAATGAGCAGTTCTTC
>NA|TRBV29-1|TRBJ2-1|TRBD1
CSADRDRANEQFF
TGCAGCGCTGATCGCGACAGGGCCAATGAGCAGTTCTTC